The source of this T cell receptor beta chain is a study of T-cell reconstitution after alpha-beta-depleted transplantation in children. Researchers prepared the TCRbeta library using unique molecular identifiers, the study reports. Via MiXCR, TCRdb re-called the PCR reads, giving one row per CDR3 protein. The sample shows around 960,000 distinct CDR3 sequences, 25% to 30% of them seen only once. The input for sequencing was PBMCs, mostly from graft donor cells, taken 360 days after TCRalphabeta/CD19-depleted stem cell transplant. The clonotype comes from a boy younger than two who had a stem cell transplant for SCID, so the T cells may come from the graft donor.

The CDR3 sequence is CASSQEGTGRETQYF. DNA of the CDR3: TGCGCCAGCAGCCAAGAAGGGACCGGGAGGGAGACCCAGTACTTC. This sequence joins TRBV4-3 and TRBJ2-5; 7 bases line up with TRBD2. The ends lost 0 bases at V and 5 bases at J; junction bases unmatched: 6. The CDR3 has 15 amino acids. The germline CDR1 and CDR2 sequences are LGHNA and YSLEER.